These 26 T cell receptor beta chains were sequenced from one sample in a study of T cell responses to AZD1222 COVID-19 vaccine. TCRdb keeps only in-frame clones here, not all; method: immunoSEQ multiplex PCR. This table has just under 150,000 clones, roughly 87% appearing once. This material consisted of peripheral blood, taken 28 days after the second dose of the MenACWY control vaccine. Every receptor here comes from an adult who received the MenACWY meningococcal vaccine as a control.

This sequence joins TRBV12-3 or TRBV12-4 and TRBJ1-1; D might be TRBD1 (6 bases). The CDR3 spans 13 residues. The V gene lost 6 bases and the J gene lost 7 bases, with 15 bases spanning the gap. This CDR3 reads CASRPSGGLEAFF. CDR3 sequence (DNA): TGTGCCAGCAGACCCTCCGGGGGCCTTGAAGCTTTCTTT.

Of note for this clone: The same CDR3 can be traced to other DNA sequences in this sample. The V and J genes are TRBV5-6 and TRBJ2-5; D not resolved. Trimming took 1 base from V and 4 from J, leaving 2 bases between them. In germline, CDR1 is SGHDT, CDR2 YYEEEE. The CDR3 length is 11 residues. The CDR3 DNA is TGTGCCAGCAGCTTGCGAGAGACCCAGTACTTC. The encoded protein is CASSLRETQYF.

This chain uses TRBV21-1 with TRBJ1-2; the D call in the table, TRBD1, was not verified against the DNA. TRBV21-1 is assigned pseudogene status. CDR3 length: 15 amino acids. The CDR3 DNA is TGTGCCAGCAACCCGGACAGGGAATGGAAATATGGCTACACCTTC. It codes for CASNPDREWKYGYTF.

The genes are TRBV11-1 and TRBJ1-1; no firm D call. Germline V CDR1 and CDR2: SGHAT, FQDESV (reference sequence). The germline V and J ends were trimmed by 8 bases and 3 bases, with 16 bases remaining between them. This CDR3 has 14 residues. CDR3 sequence (DNA): TGTGCCAGCGCTGGGGTGGGCTCGTACACTGAAGCTTTCTTT. This translates into CASAGVGSYTEAFF.

In regard to this clone: The sample has other DNA sequences that encode this CDR3 too. The rearrangement uses TRBV7-3 and TRBJ2-1; a possible D gene is TRBD1 (5 bases). V dropped 5 bases and J dropped 3 bases, with 8 bases sitting between them. The CDR3 is 13 amino acids. Germline V gene data show CDR1 as SGHTA and CDR2 as FQGTGA. CDR3 protein: CASSLDSYNEQFF. CDR3 DNA sequence: TGTGCCAGCAGCCTCGACAGCTACAATGAGCAGTTCTTC.

This chain uses TRBV6-5 with TRBJ2-7, with TRBD1 matching over 7 bases. This CDR3 is 15 amino acids long. V shed 0 bases, J shed 7 bases, and the junction held 9 bases outside the gene matches. From germline, CDR1 is MNHEY and CDR2 SVGAGI. CDR3 coding DNA: TGTGCCAGCAGTTACTCAGGGACAGCAGGGTGGGAGCAGTACTTC. Encoded protein: CASSYSGTAGWEQYF.

This clone was seen more than once but under ten times. CDR3 in DNA: TGTGCCAGCAGTCTAGACGGCTACGAGCAGTACTTC. Amino acid sequence: CASSLDGYEQYF. This sequence joins TRBV6-5 and TRBJ2-7; D remains ambiguous. Germline CDR1 is MNHEY and CDR2 is SVGAGI. V was clipped by 5 bases and J by 3 bases, with 8 bases between them. The CDR3 is made up of 12 amino acids.

The rearrangement links TRBV4-2 to TRBJ2-3; 7 bases map to TRBD2. The CDR3 sequence is 17 residues long. V lost 0 bases to trimming and J lost 0 bases; unmatched junction nucleotides: 6. Germline V gene data show CDR1 as LGHNA and CDR2 as YNFKEQ. The CDR3 bases are TGTGCCAGCAGCCAAGACGGAGCGGGGCGGAGCACAGATACGCAGTATTTT. Encoded protein: CASSQDGAGRSTDTQYF.

The chain employs TRBV12-2 and TRBJ1-1; TRBD1, the D gene given by the table, was not confirmed from the DNA. TRBV12-2 is deemed a pseudogene. The CDR3 runs to 15 residues. This CDR3 is CASRSGTGENTEAFF. The CDR3, as DNA: TGTGCAAGTCGCTCGGGTACAGGGGAGAACACTGAAGCTTTCTTT.

This sequence joins TRBV6-1 and TRBJ2-3; unclear D gene. V lost 1 base to trimming and J lost 7 bases, with 9 bases between them. The CDR3 extends over 13 amino acids. The germline V gene encodes CDR1 MNHNS and CDR2 SASEGT. CDR3 loop: CASSEVRVHTQYF. The CDR3 coding sequence is TGTGCCAGCAGTGAAGTGAGAGTACATACGCAGTATTTT.

CDR3 sequence: CASSPAPTGGYYGYTF. For the CDR3, the DNA is TGTGCCAGCAGTCCTGCCCCGACAGGGGGTTACTATGGCTACACCTTC. This rearrangement joins TRBV27 to TRBJ1-2; 9 nucleotides match TRBD1. The V gene end was trimmed by 5 bases and the J gene end by 3 bases; junction bases not matched to a gene: 10. The CDR3 runs 16 residues. Germline CDR1 MNHEY, CDR2 SMNVEV (reference sequence).

CDR3 residues: CASMREVGELFF. As DNA, the CDR3 is TGTGCCAGCATGAGGGAGGTCGGGGAGCTGTTTTTT. The gene calls are TRBV9 and TRBJ2-2; tentatively, D is TRBD2 (6 bases). This CDR3 comprises 12 residues. The V gene's germline CDR1 is SGDLS and CDR2 YYNGEE. V was cut by 6 bases and J by 7 bases, with 10 bases left in between.

The genes are TRBV4-1 and TRBJ1-6, with D unclear. Germline V CDR1 and CDR2: MGHRA, YSYEKL. The length of the CDR3 is 16 residues. Trimming removed 0 bases at V and 9 bases at J, with 15 bases between. CDR3 residues: CASSQEERATGSPLHF. The CDR3 bases are TGCGCCAGCAGCCAAGAGGAAAGGGCAACGGGTTCACCCCTCCACTTT.

The rearrangement uses TRBV3-1 (or the pseudogene TRBV3-2) and TRBJ2-5; 9 bases are shared with TRBD1. This CDR3 has 15 residues. The V gene's germline CDR1 is LGHDT and CDR2 YNNKEL (reference sequence). The trim removed 1 base at V and 6 bases at J, leaving 6 bases unmatched. The DNA for the CDR3 is TGTGCCAGCAGCCAAGGGTCGACAGGGGGACAGACCCAGTACTTC. Translating it yields CASSQGSTGGQTQYF.

The chain uses TRBV24-1 and TRBJ2-7; D remains unclear. Between the trimmed V and J ends, which lost 4 bases and 4 bases, there was a span of 10 bases. CDR1 and CDR2 (germline): KGHDR, SFDVKD. This CDR3 has 13 residues. The CDR3 DNA sequence: TGTGCCACCAGTGACCAGACCGGTTACGAGCAGTACTTC. Its translation is CATSDQTGYEQYF.

This chain links TRBV7-9 with TRBJ2-7; D is perhaps TRBD1 or TRBD2 (5 bases each). V was clipped by 2 bases and J by 3 bases, with 23 bases between them. From germline, CDR1 is SEHNR and CDR2 FQNEAQ (reference sequence). The CDR3 is 18 residues long. The CDR3 DNA reads TGTGCCAGCAGCTTAAGTGTGGCGTTCGGGGCGCTTTTCTACGAGCAGTACTTC. It translates to CASSLSVAFGALFYEQYF.

This chain uses TRBV6-2 or TRBV6-3 with TRBJ1-2; D perhaps matches TRBD1 (5 bases). The germline CDR1 and CDR2 sequences are MNHEY and SVGEGT. CDR3 length: 16 residues. The ends were cut back, 5 bases at V and 4 bases at J, with 20 bases in the middle. This CDR3 reads CASSAPTARGIYGYTF. CDR3 coding DNA: TGTGCCAGCAGTGCGCCCACGGCGAGGGGAATCTATGGCTACACCTTC.

This clone was seen a handful of times. The chain couples TRBV7-9 to TRBJ2-7, with D tentatively TRBD1 (6 bases). Trimming pared 3 bases from V and 2 bases from J, leaving 11 bases between. Per the germline V gene, CDR1 is SEHNR and CDR2 is FQNEAQ (reference sequence). The CDR3 runs 14 residues. CDR3 sequence (DNA): TGTGCCAGCAGCTTCCAAGGGGGTGCCTACGAGCAGTACTTC. Its translation: CASSFQGGAYEQYF. The whole variable domain, remainder taken from reference TRBV7-9 and TRBJ2-7, is DTGVSQNPRHKITKRGQNVTFRCDPISEHNRLYWYRQTLGQGPEFLTYFQNEAQLEKSRLLSDRFSAERPKGSFSTLEIQRTEQGDSAMYLCASSFQGGAYEQYFGPGTRLTVT.

This chain joins TRBV4-3 and TRBJ1-2; D perhaps matches TRBD1 (5 bases). CDR3 length: 14 amino acids. The V gene's germline CDR1 is LGHNA and CDR2 YSLEER. Trimming left V 1 base short and J 6 bases short, with 12 bases between. CDR3 bases: TGCGCCAGCAGCCAAGGGGGGGGATATGATGGCTACACCTTC. Translating gives CASSQGGGYDGYTF.

The chain recombines TRBV7-2 with TRBJ1-2; 7 nucleotides align to TRBD1. The J segment lost 8 bases and the V segment lost 6 bases, leaving 6 bases of the junction unmatched. Per the germline V gene, CDR1 is SGHTA and CDR2 is FQGNSA. The CDR3 is 12 amino acids. The CDR3 DNA reads TGTGCCAGCAGGAGACAGGGCCCCGGCTACACCTTC. Translating it yields CASRRQGPGYTF.

The rearrangement uses TRBV7-2 and TRBJ2-3; D uncertain. V was pared by 5 bases and J by 7 bases, with 10 bases between. The CDR3 length is 12 residues. Germline CDR1 SGHTA, CDR2 FQGNSA. CDR3 DNA sequence: TGTGCCAGCAGCCCTGCTACGAATACGCAGTATTTT. The encoded protein is CASSPATNTQYF. The variable domain in full, with the rest retrieved from reference TRBV7-2 and TRBJ2-3, is GAGVSQSPSNKVTEKGKDVELRCDPISGHTALYWYRQSLGQGLEFLIYFQGNSAPDKSGLPSDRFSAERTGGSVSTLTIQRTQQEDSAVYLCASSPATNTQYFGPGTRLTVL.

This sequence joins TRBV18 and TRBJ2-1, with 8 bases that match TRBD1. Looked up from germline, CDR1 is KGHSH and CDR2 is LQKENI. CDR3 size: 14 residues. V was pared by 3 bases and J by 9 bases, with 7 bases of the junction left unmatched. The CDR3 protein is CASSPQGAVPEQFF. CDR3 nucleotide sequence: TGTGCCAGCTCACCGCAGGGGGCAGTTCCTGAGCAGTTCTTC.

Worth noting for this clone: The junction does not match germline at one end; this may be a read error. The chain combines TRBV2 with TRBJ2-7, with D unresolved. The germline V gene encodes CDR1 SNHLY and CDR2 FYNNEI. There are 12 residues in the CDR3. The CDR3, as DNA: TGTGCCAGCAGCCGACCGGTCAGGAAGTCGCAATTC. It encodes CASSRPVRKSQF.

The gene calls are TRBV11-3 and TRBJ1-1; 9 positions match TRBD1. V shed 6 bases and J 4 bases; nucleotides not matched to a gene: 3. CDR3 length: 13 amino acids. The germline gives CDR1 SGHNT, CDR2 YENEEA. The CDR3 coding sequence is TGTGCCAGCAGTCGGACAGGGGTCACTGAAGCTTTCTTT. It yields the protein CASSRTGVTEAFF.

The rearrangement links TRBV28 to TRBJ1-5; a possible D gene is TRBD1 (5 bases). CDR1 and CDR2 from the germline V gene are MDHEN and SYDVKM. The CDR3 sequence is 14 residues long. Trimming shortened V by 2 bases and J by 3 bases, and 8 bases separated the two germline ends. For the CDR3, the DNA is TGTGCCAGCAGTTTAGGGGGGTTCAATCAGCCCCAGCATTTT. Amino acid sequence: CASSLGGFNQPQHF.

The chain links TRBV11-3 to TRBJ2-7; no reliable D call. CDR1 SGHNT and CDR2 YENEEA come from the germline V gene. There are 14 residues in the CDR3. The V end was cut by 1 base, the J end by 5 bases, with 12 bases between. CDR3 DNA sequence: TGTGCCAGCAGCTTAGCATGGGGTCAGGACGAGCAGTACTTC. It translates to CASSLAWGQDEQYF.